One sample yielded the 24 T cell receptor beta chains listed below, sequenced in a study of follicular helper T cells after annual influenza vaccination. Method: immunoSEQ multiplex PCR; TCRdb's copy keeps in-frame clones and lacks some. Here the sample spans 9,500 to 11,000 clones, approximately 80% being singletons. Stated time point: 2014-2015 season, 7 days after vaccination. The input for sequencing was CXCR5- memory CD4+ T cells sorted from blood, taken 7 days after influenza vaccination. These receptors were collected from an adult who received the influenza vaccine.

V gene TRBV28 combines with J gene TRBJ2-7; D not resolved. Germline loops: CDR1 MDHEN, CDR2 SYDVKM. The CDR3 totals 11 residues. Trimming removed 6 bases at V and 5 bases at J, with 8 bases between. The CDR3 loop reads CASSTRHEQYF. CDR3 bases: TGTGCCAGCAGCACACGTCACGAGCAGTACTTC.

This chain connects TRBV28 to TRBJ1-1; possibly TRBD1 for D (6 bases). Germline-derived CDR1 and CDR2 are MDHEN and SYDVKM. The V gene lost 6 bases and the J gene lost 1 base, with 12 bases spanning the gap. The CDR3 extends over 14 amino acids. The CDR3 spells CASSTGGGNTEAFF. CDR3 sequence (DNA): TGTGCCAGCAGCACGGGGGGCGGGAACACTGAAGCTTTCTTT.

The CDR3 protein is CAISPGGPRGNTEAFF. The CDR3 DNA sequence: TGTGCCATCAGTCCAGGGGGTCCGAGGGGGAACACTGAAGCTTTCTTT. The chain employs TRBV10-3 and TRBJ1-1; the match to TRBD1 covers 7 bases. Germline V gives CDR1 ENHRY, CDR2 SYGVKD. CDR3 length: 16 residues. V lost 5 bases and J lost 1; bases outside the gene matches: 10.

V is TRBV14 and J is TRBJ2-1; D is unresolved. V was cut by 0 bases and J by 6 bases, with 6 bases left in between. The germline V gene has CDR1 SGHDN and CDR2 FVKESK. The length of the CDR3 is 13 residues. This CDR3 is CASSQDRLNEQFF. CDR3 nucleotide sequence: TGTGCCAGCAGCCAAGACAGGCTCAATGAGCAGTTCTTC.

The V and J genes are TRBV6-5 and TRBJ1-4; D unresolved. There are 11 residues in the CDR3. The V gene's germline CDR1 is MNHEY and CDR2 SVGAGI. The V gene lost 6 bases and the J gene lost 6 bases, with 5 bases spanning the gap. CDR3 sequence (DNA): TGTGCCAGCAGGCGCGATGAAAAACTGTTTTTT. Its translation: CASRRDEKLFF.

The chain joins TRBV7-2 to TRBJ2-3, with D maybe TRBD2 (7 bases). The CDR3 sequence is 17 residues long. The V gene lost 5 bases and the J gene lost 2 bases, with 20 bases spanning the gap. CDR1 SGHTA and CDR2 FQGNSA come from the germline V gene. The DNA of the CDR3 is TGTGCCAGCAGCCAAGGGGGGGCAGCGGGGATCACAGATACGCAGTATTTT. Its protein is CASSQGGAAGITDTQYF.

This chain connects TRBV27 to TRBJ2-2; perhaps TRBD1 as D (6 bases). Germline CDR1 reads MNHEY; CDR2 reads SMNVEV (reference sequence). Trimming removed 5 bases from V and 6 bases from J, with 13 bases in between. CDR3 length equals 14 residues. The CDR3 DNA sequence: TGTGCCAGCAGTCAACAGGGTGGCGCCGGGGAGCTGTTTTTT. Protein product: CASSQQGGAGELFF.

The chain uses TRBV11-2 and TRBJ2-1, with 8 bases fitting TRBD1. CDR1 SGHAT and CDR2 FQNNGV come from the germline V gene. This CDR3 contains 12 residues. The V segment lost 5 bases and the J segment 10 bases; nucleotides outside the gene matches: 4. CDR3 sequence: CASSRDRNEQFF. CDR3 nucleotide sequence: TGTGCCAGCAGCCGGGACAGGAACGAGCAGTTCTTC.

V and J are TRBV11-1 and TRBJ2-7; TRBD1 matches 9 bases. V lost 4 bases to trimming and J lost 7 bases; unmatched junction nucleotides: 11. This CDR3 is 15 amino acids long. Germline assignment: CDR1 SGHAT and CDR2 FQDESV (reference sequence). The chain's CDR3 is CASSSPRDRAGEQYF. The CDR3 DNA reads TGTGCCAGCAGCTCACCTCGGGACAGGGCAGGAGAGCAGTACTTC.

This clone has a handful of counts. The chain uses TRBV10-3 and TRBJ1-2; TRBD1 might be the D (5 bases). The CDR3 runs to 15 residues. Germline-derived CDR1 and CDR2 are ENHRY and SYGVKD. The V gene lost 2 bases and the J gene lost 2 bases, with 12 bases spanning the gap. The CDR3 sequence is CAISEPAGGNYGYTF. DNA for the CDR3: TGTGCCATCAGTGAGCCCGCGGGGGGAAACTATGGCTACACCTTC.

This chain connects TRBV5-4 to TRBJ2-2; TRBD2 matches 13 bases. This CDR3 region has 16 residues. Trimming at V came to 4 bases and at J to 1 base, leaving 1 base not matched to a gene. Germline lookup yields CDR1 SGHNT and CDR2 YYREEE (reference sequence). The CDR3 is CASSRLAGGNTGELFF. The DNA of the CDR3 is TGTGCCAGCAGCCGACTAGCGGGAGGGAACACCGGGGAGCTGTTTTTT.

The V and J genes are TRBV7-8 and TRBJ2-7; possibly TRBD2 for D (7 bases). The V end lost 3 bases, the J end lost 2 bases, and 20 bases lay between the germline ends. The germline CDR1 and CDR2 sequences are SGHVS and FQNEAQ. This CDR3 is built from 17 residues. The CDR3 DNA sequence: TGTGCCAGCAGCTTTAGAGGGGGGGCTAGCGGAACCTACGAGCAGTACTTC. Its protein is CASSFRGGASGTYEQYF.

V is TRBV5-8 and J is TRBJ2-7, with 8 bases lining up with TRBD1. The length of the CDR3 is 15 residues. Germline lookup yields CDR1 SGHTS and CDR2 YDEGEE. V lost 4 bases and J lost 3; bases outside the gene matches: 9. The CDR3 sequence is CASSRRDRLGYEQYF. The CDR3 nucleotides are TGTGCCAGCAGCCGTCGGGACAGGCTGGGCTACGAGCAGTACTTC.

This clone showed up just a few times. The J gene is TRBJ2-3, the V gene TRBV4-2; 10 nucleotides match TRBD2. V dropped 0 bases and J dropped 2; count of bases not matched to a gene: 8. The CDR3 contains 18 residues. From germline, CDR1 is LGHNA and CDR2 YNFKEQ. CDR3 region: CASSQDVTSGENTDTQYF. The DNA for the CDR3 is TGTGCCAGCAGCCAAGATGTCACTAGCGGGGAAAACACAGATACGCAGTATTTT.

J is TRBJ2-5 and V is TRBV5-1; TRBD1 aligns across 7 bases. The CDR3 has 15 residues. CDR1 SGHRS and CDR2 YFSETQ come from the germline V gene. J gave up 9 bases and V 4 bases, and 15 bases lay outside the gene matches. CDR3 nucleotides: TGCGCCAGCAGCCCCGGACAGGAAGCCCGGCGGGCCCAGTACTTC. It encodes CASSPGQEARRAQYF.

The CDR3 coding sequence is TGTGCCAGCACGACAGGGGGCAATCAGCCCCAGCATTTT. Protein sequence: CASTTGGNQPQHF. The chain is built from TRBV28 and TRBJ1-5; 8 positions agree with TRBD1. The germline V gene encodes CDR1 MDHEN and CDR2 SYDVKM. The CDR3 runs 13 residues. V trimming: 7 bases; J trimming: 2 bases; junction bases outside the gene matches: 1.

The rearrangement links TRBV5-6 to TRBJ1-2; tentatively, D is TRBD1 (5 bases). The CDR3 runs to 14 residues. The V gene's germline CDR1 is SGHDT and CDR2 YYEEEE. V lost 4 bases and J lost 4, with 14 bases in between. CDR3 bases: TGTGCCAGCAGCCCCGCGGGGGGAAGCTATGGCTACACCTTC. Its translation: CASSPAGGSYGYTF.

The count of this clone is one. The chain joins TRBV19 to TRBJ2-1; 13 bases are shared with TRBD2. This CDR3 contains 15 residues. In germline, CDR1 is LNHDA, CDR2 SQIVND (reference sequence). The J segment lost 9 bases and the V segment lost 3 bases, leaving 5 bases of the junction unmatched. In DNA, the CDR3 is TGTGCCAGTAGTATCACTAGCGGGGGGGCACCTGAGCAGTTCTTC. Translation: CASSITSGGAPEQFF.

This clone was observed a handful of times. This chain uses TRBV2 with TRBJ1-5; D gene uncertain. V lost 4 bases and J 6 bases, leaving 16 bases between the germline ends. The CDR3 length is 15 residues. Looked up from germline, CDR1 is SNHLY and CDR2 is FYNNEI. This CDR3 reads CASSVGLGRSQPQHF. The CDR3 DNA follows: TGTGCCAGCAGTGTTGGGTTAGGCCGATCTCAGCCCCAGCATTTT.

This chain uses TRBV5-8 with TRBJ1-4; D is undetermined. The CDR3 is 10 amino acids. Germline values: CDR1 SGHTS, CDR2 YDEGEE. Trimming took off 4 bases at V and 11 bases at J, with 6 bases between the two ends. Here the CDR3 DNA reads TGTGCCAGCAGCCCGGGGAAACTGTTTTTT. As protein: CASSPGKLFF.

In this sample, this clone turned up once. CDR3 sequence (DNA): TGTGCCAGCAGCGTAGCTCCAGCGGGGGGCCAAGAGACCCAGTACTTC. This codes for CASSVAPAGGQETQYF. The rearrangement uses TRBV9 and TRBJ2-5; TRBD2 aligns across 9 bases. Germline assignment: CDR1 SGDLS and CDR2 YYNGEE. The V gene end was trimmed by 0 bases and the J gene end by 1 base; junction bases not matched to a gene: 4. The CDR3 is 16 amino acids.

The table lists this clone with a few counts. J is TRBJ1-4 and V is TRBV28; D ambiguous. V dropped 3 bases and J dropped 3 bases, with 5 bases sitting between them. This CDR3 contains 13 residues. CDR1 and CDR2 (germline): MDHEN, SYDVKM. The DNA for the CDR3 is TGTGCCAGCAGTTTGTGGGCTAATGAAAAACTGTTTTTT. Translated, it gives CASSLWANEKLFF.

This rearrangement joins TRBV9 to TRBJ2-2; 10 positions match TRBD1. The germline V gene has CDR1 SGDLS and CDR2 YYNGEE. This CDR3 region has 14 residues. J lost 3 bases, V lost 5 bases, and 1 base had no gene match. The CDR3 DNA sequence: TGTGCCAGCAGAGGACAGGGGGACACCGGGGAGCTGTTTTTT. Protein sequence: CASRGQGDTGELFF. Using reference TRBV9 and TRBJ2-2 for the parts outside the CDR3, the full variable domain is DSGVTQTPKHLITATGQRVTLRCSPRSGDLSVYWYQQSLDQGLQFLIQYYNGEERAKGNILERFSAQQFPDLHSELNLSSLELGDSALYFCASRGQGDTGELFFGEGSRLTVL.

This clone was seen once. The chain combines TRBV27 with TRBJ1-4, with 7 bases that match TRBD1. The CDR3 consists of 16 residues. V lost 8 bases and J lost 8; bases outside the gene matches: 17. CDR1 MNHEY and CDR2 SMNVEV come from the germline V gene (reference sequence). DNA of the CDR3: TGTGCCAGCGGAAAGGCCGGCGGGACAGCTGGGGAAAAACTGTTTTTT. Its protein is CASGKAGGTAGEKLFF.